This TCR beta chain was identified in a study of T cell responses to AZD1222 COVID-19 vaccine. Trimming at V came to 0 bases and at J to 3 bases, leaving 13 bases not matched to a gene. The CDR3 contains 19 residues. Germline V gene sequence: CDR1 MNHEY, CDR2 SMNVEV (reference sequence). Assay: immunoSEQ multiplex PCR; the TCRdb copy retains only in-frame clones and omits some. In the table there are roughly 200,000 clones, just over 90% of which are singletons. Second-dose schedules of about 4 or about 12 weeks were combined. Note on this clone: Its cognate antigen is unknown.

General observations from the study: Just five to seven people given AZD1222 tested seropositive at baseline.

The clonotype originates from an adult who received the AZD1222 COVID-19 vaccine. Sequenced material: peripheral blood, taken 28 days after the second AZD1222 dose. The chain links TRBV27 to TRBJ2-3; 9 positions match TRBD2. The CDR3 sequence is CASSLSSARTAGGTDTQYF. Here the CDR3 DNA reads TGTGCCAGCAGTTTATCGTCTGCGCGGACGGCGGGAGGGACAGATACGCAGTATTTT.